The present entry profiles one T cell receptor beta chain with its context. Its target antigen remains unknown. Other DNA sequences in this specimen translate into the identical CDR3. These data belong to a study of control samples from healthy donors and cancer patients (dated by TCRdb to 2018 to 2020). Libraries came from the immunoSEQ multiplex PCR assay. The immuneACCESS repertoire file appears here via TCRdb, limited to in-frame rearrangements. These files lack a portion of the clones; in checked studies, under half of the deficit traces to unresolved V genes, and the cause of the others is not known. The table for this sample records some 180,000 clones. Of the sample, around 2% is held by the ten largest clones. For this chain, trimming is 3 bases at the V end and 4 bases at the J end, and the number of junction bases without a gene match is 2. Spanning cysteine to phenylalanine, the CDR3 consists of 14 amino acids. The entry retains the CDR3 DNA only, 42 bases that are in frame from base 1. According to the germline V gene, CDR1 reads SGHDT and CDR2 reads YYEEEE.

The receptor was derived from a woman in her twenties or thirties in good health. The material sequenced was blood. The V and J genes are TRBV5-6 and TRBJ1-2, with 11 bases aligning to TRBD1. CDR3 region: CASSSGTGGYGYTF. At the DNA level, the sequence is TGTGCCAGCAGCTCCGGGACAGGGGGCTATGGCTACACCTTC. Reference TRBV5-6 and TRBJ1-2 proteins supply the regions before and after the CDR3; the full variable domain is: DAGVTQSPTHLIKTRGQQVTLRCSPKSGHDTVSWYQQALGQGPQFIFQYYEEEERQRGNFPDRFSGHQFPNYSSELNVNALLLGDSALYLCASSSGTGGYGYTFGSGTRLTVV.